This T cell receptor beta chain stems from a study of radiotherapy plus CTLA-4 blockade in lung cancer (dated by TCRdb to about 2018). As for the study more broadly: Among the enrolled patients, roughly 17% had an objective response, and 31% reached disease control.

In this study, focal radiation therapy paired with CTLA-4 blockade (ipilimumab) was tested in patients who had chemo-refractory metastatic non-small-cell lung cancer. As for this clone: Its antigen has not been determined. One base away there is no much larger clone; base qualities are not given.

What the authors observed across the whole study: After treatment with radiotherapy and ipilimumab, TCR clones that originated in tumors expanded in peripheral blood. Increased serum interferon-beta after radiation, together with early dynamic changes in blood T cell clones, were reported to be the strongest predictors of response.

The germline V gene yields MNHNS for CDR1 and SASEGT for CDR2. V is clipped by 6 bases and J by 5 bases, and the sequence between their germline boundaries is 10 bases long. The CDR3 starts with the cysteine, ends with the phenylalanine, and has 13 residues. Only the CDR3 part of the read is kept: 39 bases, read in frame from the first base. The library was obtained by the immunoSEQ multiplex PCR assay. The clones in this table, taken by TCRdb from immuneACCESS, are in-frame only. Not every clone is retained; where verified, under half of the shortfall comes from an unresolved V gene, and the cause of the rest is unknown. Across this sample there are about 15,000 clones, with roughly two thirds seen only once. Around half of the sample lies in the top ten.

The sequenced sample was peripheral blood, obtained from a patient treated with radiotherapy plus ipilimumab. The TCR was taken from a human donor with non-small cell lung cancer whose response to radiotherapy plus ipilimumab could not be evaluated. This chain joins TRBV6-1 to TRBJ2-2, with the D segment identity uncertain. The sequenced DNA is TGTGCCAGCAGCTCCAGAATAACCGGGGAGCTGTTTTTT. Translated, this gives CASSSRITGELFF.